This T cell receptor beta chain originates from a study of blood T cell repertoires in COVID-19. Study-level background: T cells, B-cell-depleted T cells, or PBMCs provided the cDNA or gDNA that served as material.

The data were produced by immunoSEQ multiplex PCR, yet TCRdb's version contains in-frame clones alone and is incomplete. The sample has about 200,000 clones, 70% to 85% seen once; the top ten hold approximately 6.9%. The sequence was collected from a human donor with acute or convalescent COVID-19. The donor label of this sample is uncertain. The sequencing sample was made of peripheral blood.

The CDR3 loop reads CASSHPNTGNGYTF. In nucleotides, the CDR3 is TGTGCCAGCAGCCACCCAAATACAGGGAACGGCTACACCTTC. The chain links TRBV7-2 to TRBJ1-2, with D maybe TRBD1 (6 bases). CDR1 and CDR2 (germline): SGHTA, FQGNSA. This CDR3 region has 14 residues. V shed 5 bases and J shed 8 bases, with 18 bases lying between them. Based on the CDR3 plus reference TRBV7-2 and TRBJ1-2, the full variable domain is GAGVSQSPSNKVTEKGKDVELRCDPISGHTALYWYRQSLGQGLEFLIYFQGNSAPDKSGLPSDRFSAERTGGSVSTLTIQRTQQEDSAVYLCASSHPNTGNGYTFGSGTRLTVV.